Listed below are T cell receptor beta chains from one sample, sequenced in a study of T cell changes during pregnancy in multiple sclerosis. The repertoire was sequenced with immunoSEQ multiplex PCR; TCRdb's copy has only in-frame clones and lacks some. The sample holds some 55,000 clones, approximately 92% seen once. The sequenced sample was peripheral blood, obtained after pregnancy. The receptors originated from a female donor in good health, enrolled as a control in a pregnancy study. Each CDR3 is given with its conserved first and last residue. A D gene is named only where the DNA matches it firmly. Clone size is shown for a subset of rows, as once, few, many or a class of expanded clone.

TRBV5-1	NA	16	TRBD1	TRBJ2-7	TGCGCCAGCAGCTTGGATGGACAGGGGGCATACTACGAGCAGTACTTC	CASSLDGQGAYYEQYF
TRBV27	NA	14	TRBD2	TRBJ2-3	TGTGCCAGCAGTTGGGTAGCGGGAGTAGATACGCAGTATTTT	CASSWVAGVDTQYF
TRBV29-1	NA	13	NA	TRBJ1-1	TGCAGCGTTGTGCCCCAGCGGGGGACTGAAGCTTTCTTT	CSVVPQRGTEAFF
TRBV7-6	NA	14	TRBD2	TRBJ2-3	TGTGCCAGCAGCTTCGGGGGGATCACAGATACGCAGTATTTT	CASSFGGITDTQYF
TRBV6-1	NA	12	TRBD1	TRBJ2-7	TGTGCCAGCGACAGGGGGCTTTACGAGCAGTACTTC	CASDRGLYEQYF
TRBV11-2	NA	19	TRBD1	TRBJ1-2	TGTGCCAGCACCAAAACCGGGGCCTATCCGGGACAGGGCGGGGATGGCTACACCTTC	CASTKTGAYPGQGGDGYTF
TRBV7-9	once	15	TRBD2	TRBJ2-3	TGTGCCAGCAGCTTAGTAGCGGGAGACACAGATACGCAGTATTTT	CASSLVAGDTDTQYF
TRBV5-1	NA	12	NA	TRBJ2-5	TGCGCCAGCAGCTTGGCTCAAGAGACCCAGTACTTC	CASSLAQETQYF
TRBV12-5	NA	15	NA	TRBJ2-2	TGTGCTAGTGGTTTGGTACCGGGGGAATTCGGGGAGCTGTTTTTT	CASGLVPGEFGELFF
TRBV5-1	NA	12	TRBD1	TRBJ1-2	TGCGCCAGCAGCCCTGACAGGGATGGCTACACCTTC	CASSPDRDGYTF
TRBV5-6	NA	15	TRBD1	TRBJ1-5	TGTGCCAGCAGCCCAACCAGGGGGCTCAATCAGCCCCAGCATTTT	CASSPTRGLNQPQHF
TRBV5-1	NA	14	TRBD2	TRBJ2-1	TGCGCCAGCCTTTTCGTAGCGGGGGGTAATGAGCAGTTCTTC	CASLFVAGGNEQFF
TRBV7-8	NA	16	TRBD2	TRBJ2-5	TGTGCCAGCGGGGCTTGGGGACTAGCGGACCAAGAGACCCAGTACTTC	CASGAWGLADQETQYF
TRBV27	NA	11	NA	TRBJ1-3	TGTGCCAGCATCGCGGGAAACACCATATATTTT	CASIAGNTIYF
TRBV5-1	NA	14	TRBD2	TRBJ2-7	TGCGCCAGCAGCTTGACTAGCGGATCCTACGAGCAGTACTTC	CASSLTSGSYEQYF
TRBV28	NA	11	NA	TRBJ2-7	TGTGCCAGCAGTCCAGACTACGAGCAGTACTTC	CASSPDYEQYF
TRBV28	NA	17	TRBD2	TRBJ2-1	TGTGCCAGCAGTTTAGGAGGTCTAGCGGGATTATACAATGAGCAGTTCTTC	CASSLGGLAGLYNEQFF
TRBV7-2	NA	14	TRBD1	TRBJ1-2	TGTGCCAGCAGCTTAGGGACAGGGGGAAGAGGCTACACCTTC	CASSLGTGGRGYTF
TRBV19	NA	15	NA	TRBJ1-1	TGTGCCAGTAGCTTGATGCAGGGTGGTAACACTGAAGCTTTCTTT	CASSLMQGGNTEAFF
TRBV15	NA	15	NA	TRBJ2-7	TGTGCCACCAGCAGACCGCAACAGGGTAACTACGAGCAGTACTTC	CATSRPQQGNYEQYF
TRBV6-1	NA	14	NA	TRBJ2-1	TGTGCCAGCAGTACAGGGTTGGCCTACAATGAGCAGTTCTTC	CASSTGLAYNEQFF
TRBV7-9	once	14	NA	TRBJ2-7	TGTGCCAGCAGCCATTCCGGCAGGTCTCGGGAGCAGTACTTC	CASSHSGRSREQYF